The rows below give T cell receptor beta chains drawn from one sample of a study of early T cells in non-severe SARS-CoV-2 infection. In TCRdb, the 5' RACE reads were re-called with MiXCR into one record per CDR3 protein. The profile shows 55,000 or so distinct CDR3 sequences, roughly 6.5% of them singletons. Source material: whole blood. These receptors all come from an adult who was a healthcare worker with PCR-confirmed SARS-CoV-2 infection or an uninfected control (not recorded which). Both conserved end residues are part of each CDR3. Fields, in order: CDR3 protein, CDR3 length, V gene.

CASSALAGPTDTQYF,15,TRBV6-4
CAISESGQGKQPQHF,15,TRBV10-3
CASSYNRVGEEKLFF,15,TRBV6-5
CAGSSQGSPNSPLHF,15,TRBV12-3/TRBV12-4
CASSPRSGGRNEQFF,15,TRBV18
CASSFSGFQWGYTF,14,TRBV11-2
CASRRLTAEAFF,12,TRBV6-2/TRBV6-3
CASSLVLRETQYF,13,TRBV7-2
CASSPGGTSNQPQHF,15,TRBV5-1
CASSLKGAGGDGYTF,15,TRBV18
CASRELAGVGNEQFF,15,TRBV19
CASSPWDRGRVLTF,14,TRBV3-1
CASSPGGDPTQYF,13,TRBV4-2
CASSLVVGQGEYEQYF,16,TRBV12-3/TRBV12-4
CASSSLSGGPSTDTQYF,17,TRBV7-8
CSVEDPTEAFF,11,TRBV29-1
CASSLGPRQASSYEQYF,17,TRBV7-8
CASSETGGNQPQHF,14,TRBV2
CSVEYRKSGAFF,12,TRBV29-1
CASSQEAGYEQYF,13,TRBV4-3
CASSRGTGRLINDEQFF,17,TRBV11-3
CASSQEEIGTSITGELFF,18,TRBV14
CASSPDWRGGKLFF,14,TRBV6-6
CASSILAGISTDTQYF,16,TRBV7-8
CASSATEQETQYF,13,TRBV6-2/TRBV6-3
CASSTAYEQYF,11,TRBV7-9
CASSLDRGKGQPQHF,15,TRBV7-8
CASSRGEGDSEKLFF,15,TRBV5-4
CSARDASWNRGQSGNTIYF,19,TRBV20-1
CASSPPGQGPLTF,13,TRBV7-6
CASSWPHGGVDQPQHF,16,TRBV5-1
CASKTQGEETQYF,13,TRBV28
CSAIPRQGYYEQYF,14,TRBV20-1
CSAISGNTIYF,11,TRBV20-1
CASSSSGPRNYEQYF,15,TRBV19
CASSLYRTRTDTQYF,15,TRBV5-1
CASSFFWVDFGRDEQYF,17,TRBV5-6
CAWSVRRGEGIQYF,14,TRBV30
CASSGGSYTF,10,TRBV12-3/TRBV12-4
CSAPGQAPDTQYF,13,TRBV20-1
CASSQDQGREAGYTF,15,TRBV4-2
CASSVADTGNYGYTF,15,TRBV9
CASSLGARNTEAFF,14,TRBV7-2
CSARDPRGGSTDTQYF,16,TRBV20-1
CSARSPAVKPYEQYF,15,TRBV20-1
CASSQMGETQYF,12,TRBV3-1
CASSLGHRSTDTQYF,15,TRBV11-2
CASREDRGAPYEQYF,15,TRBV2
CASSLRGSLNTEAFF,15,TRBV5-8
CATSRDLSLGSASTDTQYF,19,TRBV15
CASSIGGSRYTEAFF,15,TRBV28
CASSLRDIVISGANVLTF,18,TRBV3-1
CASSISWAANYGYTF,15,TRBV19
CASSFQQLSSGNTIYF,16,TRBV7-2
CASSRDSLLGEQFF,14,TRBV9
CASSVAFATQYF,12,TRBV9
CASSASLGGFQETQYF,16,TRBV9
CASSPGGDEQYF,12,TRBV18